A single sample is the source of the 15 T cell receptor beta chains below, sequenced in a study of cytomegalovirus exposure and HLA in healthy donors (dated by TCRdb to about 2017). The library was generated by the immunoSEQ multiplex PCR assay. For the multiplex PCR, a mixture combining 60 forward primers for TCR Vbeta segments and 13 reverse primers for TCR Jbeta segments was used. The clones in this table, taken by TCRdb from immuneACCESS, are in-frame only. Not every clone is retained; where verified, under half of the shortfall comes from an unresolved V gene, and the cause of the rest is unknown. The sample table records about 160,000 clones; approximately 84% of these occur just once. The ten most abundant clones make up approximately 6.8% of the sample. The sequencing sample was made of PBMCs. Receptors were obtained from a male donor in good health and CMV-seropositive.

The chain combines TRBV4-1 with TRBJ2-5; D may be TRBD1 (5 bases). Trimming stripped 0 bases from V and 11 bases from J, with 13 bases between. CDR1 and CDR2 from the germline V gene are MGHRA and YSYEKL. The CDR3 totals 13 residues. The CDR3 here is CASSQDSGRYQYF. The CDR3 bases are TGCGCCAGCAGCCAAGATTCAGGGCGTTATCAGTACTTC.

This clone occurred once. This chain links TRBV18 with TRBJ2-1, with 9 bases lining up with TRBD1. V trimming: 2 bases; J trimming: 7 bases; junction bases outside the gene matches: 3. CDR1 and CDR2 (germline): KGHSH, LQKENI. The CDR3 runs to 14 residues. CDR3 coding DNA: TGTGCCAGCTCACCAGGGACAGGGCAGAATGAGCAGTTCTTC. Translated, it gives CASSPGTGQNEQFF.

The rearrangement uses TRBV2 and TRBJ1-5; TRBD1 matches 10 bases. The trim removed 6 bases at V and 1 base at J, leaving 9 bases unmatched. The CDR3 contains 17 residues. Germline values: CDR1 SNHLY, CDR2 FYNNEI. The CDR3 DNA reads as TGTGCCAGCAGGAGGGGGACAGGGGTAAGGAGCAATCAGCCCCAGCATTTT. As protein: CASRRGTGVRSNQPQHF.

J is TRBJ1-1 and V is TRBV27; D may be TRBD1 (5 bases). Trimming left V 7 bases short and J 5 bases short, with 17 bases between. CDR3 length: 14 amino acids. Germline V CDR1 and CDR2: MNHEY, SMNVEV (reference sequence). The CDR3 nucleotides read TGTGCCAGCACGGAGCAGGGTAGGATGACTGAAGCTTTCTTT. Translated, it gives CASTEQGRMTEAFF.

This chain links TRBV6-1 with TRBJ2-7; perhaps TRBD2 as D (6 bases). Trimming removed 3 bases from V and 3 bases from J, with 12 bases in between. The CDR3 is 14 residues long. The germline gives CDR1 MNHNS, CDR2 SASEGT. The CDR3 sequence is CASSEVAVNYEQYF. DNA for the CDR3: TGTGCCAGCAGTGAGGTAGCGGTCAACTACGAGCAGTACTTC.

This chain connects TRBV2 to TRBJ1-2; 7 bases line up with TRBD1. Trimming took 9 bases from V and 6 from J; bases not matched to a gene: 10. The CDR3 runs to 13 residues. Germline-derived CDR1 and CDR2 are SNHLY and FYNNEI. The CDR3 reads CASFAGTANGYTF. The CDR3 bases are TGTGCCAGTTTCGCCGGGACAGCTAATGGCTACACCTTC.

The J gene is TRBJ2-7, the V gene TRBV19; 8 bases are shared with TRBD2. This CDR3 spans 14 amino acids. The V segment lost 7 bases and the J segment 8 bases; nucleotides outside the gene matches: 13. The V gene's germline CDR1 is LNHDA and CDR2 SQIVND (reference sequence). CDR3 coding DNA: TGTGCCAGTACCCCCTCGTTGGGACTAGATAAGCAGTACTTC. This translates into CASTPSLGLDKQYF.

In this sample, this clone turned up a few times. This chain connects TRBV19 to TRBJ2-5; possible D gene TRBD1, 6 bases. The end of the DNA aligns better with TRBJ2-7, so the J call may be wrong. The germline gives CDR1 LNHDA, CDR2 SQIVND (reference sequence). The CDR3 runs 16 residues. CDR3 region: CASSGRRQGSSYEQYF. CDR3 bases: TGTGCCAGCTCAGGACGTAGGCAGGGGAGCTCCTACGAGCAGTACTTC.

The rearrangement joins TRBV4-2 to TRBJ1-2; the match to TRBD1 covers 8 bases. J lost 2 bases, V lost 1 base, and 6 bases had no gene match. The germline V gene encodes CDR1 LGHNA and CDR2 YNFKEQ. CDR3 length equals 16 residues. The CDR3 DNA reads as TGTGCCAGCAGCCAAGGCCGGACAGGGCAAAACTATGGCTACACCTTC. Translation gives CASSQGRTGQNYGYTF.

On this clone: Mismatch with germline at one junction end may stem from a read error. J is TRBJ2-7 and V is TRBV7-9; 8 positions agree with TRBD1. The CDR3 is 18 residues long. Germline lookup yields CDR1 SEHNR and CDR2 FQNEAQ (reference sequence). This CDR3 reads CSSSPFGQGASQRSEQYF. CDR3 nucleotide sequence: TGTTCCAGCAGCCCATTTGGACAGGGAGCTTCTCAGAGGTCCGAGCAGTACTTC.

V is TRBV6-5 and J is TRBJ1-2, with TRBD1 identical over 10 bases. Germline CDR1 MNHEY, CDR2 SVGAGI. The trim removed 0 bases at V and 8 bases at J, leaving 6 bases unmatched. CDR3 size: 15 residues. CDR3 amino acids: CASSYSTGGKGGYTF. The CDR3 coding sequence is TGTGCCAGCAGTTACTCGACAGGGGGCAAGGGGGGCTACACCTTC.

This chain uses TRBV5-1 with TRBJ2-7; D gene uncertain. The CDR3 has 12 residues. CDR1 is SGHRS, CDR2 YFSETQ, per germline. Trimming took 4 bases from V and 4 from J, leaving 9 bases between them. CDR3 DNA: TGCGCCAGCAGCGCAGACTTTTACGAGCAGTACTTC. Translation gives CASSADFYEQYF.

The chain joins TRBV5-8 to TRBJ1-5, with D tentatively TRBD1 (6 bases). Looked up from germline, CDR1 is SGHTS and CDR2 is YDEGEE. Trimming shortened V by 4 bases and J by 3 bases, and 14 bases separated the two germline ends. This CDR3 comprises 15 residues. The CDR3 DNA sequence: TGTGCCAGCAGCACCCCCGGACAGATCAATCAGCCCCAGCATTTT. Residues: CASSTPGQINQPQHF.

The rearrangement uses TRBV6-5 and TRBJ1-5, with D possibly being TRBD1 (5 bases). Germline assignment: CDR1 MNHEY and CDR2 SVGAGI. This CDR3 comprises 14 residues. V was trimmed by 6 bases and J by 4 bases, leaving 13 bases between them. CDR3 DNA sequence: TGTGCCAGCAGCCGTAACAGGCAAAATCAGCCCCAGCATTTT. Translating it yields CASSRNRQNQPQHF.

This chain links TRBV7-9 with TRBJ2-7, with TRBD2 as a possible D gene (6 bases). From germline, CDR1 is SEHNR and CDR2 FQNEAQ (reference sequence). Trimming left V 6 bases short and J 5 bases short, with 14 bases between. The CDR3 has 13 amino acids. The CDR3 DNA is TGTGCCAGCAGGGGGGGTGGTGCCGACGAGCAGTACTTC. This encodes CASRGGGADEQYF.